These 25 T cell receptor beta chains came from one sample sequenced in a study of human T cells and chemical hapten exposure. Sample time point: pre-sensitization, week 0. Treatment: therapeutic diphenylcyclopropenone sensitization with weekly scalp DPC. TCRdb re-analysed the RACE reads in MiXCR, keeping a single row per CDR3 protein. Of around 60,000 distinct CDR3 sequences listed, 6.7% are singletons. Sequenced material: whole blood, taken in connection with sensitization to the hapten diphenylcyclopropenone (DPC). Source of these receptors: a woman under 40 with alopecia areata. Some clones in this sample may be carry-over from other donors' samples.

This clonotype was counted at least ten times. This rearrangement joins TRBV7-3 to TRBJ1-1, with D maybe TRBD1 (6 bases). V was trimmed by 1 base and J by 6 bases, leaving 12 bases between them. The germline gives CDR1 SGHTA, CDR2 FQGTGA. There are 14 residues in the CDR3. CDR3 region: CASSLMGGFPEAFF. Here the CDR3 DNA reads TGTGCCAGCAGCTTAATGGGGGGCTTTCCTGAAGCTTTCTTT.

This clonotype was observed many times. The chain joins TRBV5-5 to TRBJ2-2; D is perhaps TRBD2 (5 bases). The CDR3 runs 14 residues. V was shortened by 1 base and J by 6 bases, with 10 bases between the two germline ends. CDR1 is SGHKS, CDR2 YYEKEE, per germline (reference sequence). The DNA for the CDR3 is TGTGCCAGCAGCTTGTATGGAGGATCCGGGGAGCTGTTTTTT. Translation gives CASSLYGGSGELFF.

This clonotype was seen at least ten times. V usage is TRBV20-1 and J usage is TRBJ1-4; perhaps TRBD1 as D (6 bases). Looked up from germline, CDR1 is DFQATT and CDR2 is SNEGSKA (reference sequence). Between the trimmed V and J ends, which lost 6 bases and 3 bases, there was a span of 14 bases. The length of the CDR3 is 14 residues. For the CDR3, the DNA is TGCAGTGCGGGGCCACAGGGTTCTAATGAAAAACTGTTTTTT. Its protein is CSAGPQGSNEKLFF.

The sample holds many counts of this clonotype. The chain combines TRBV18 with TRBJ2-5; D gene ambiguous. CDR3 length equals 12 residues. CDR1 is KGHSH and CDR2 is LQKENI in the germline V gene. Trimming removed 8 bases from V and 1 base from J, with 8 bases in between. CDR3 nucleotide sequence: TGTGCCAGCGCTCGGACCCAAGAGACCCAGTACTTC. Translating gives CASARTQETQYF. Looking up the rest from reference TRBV18 and TRBJ2-5 gives the full variable domain: NAGVMQNPRHLVRRRGQEARLRCSPMKGHSHVYWYRQLPEEGLKFMVYLQKENIIDESGMPKERFSAEFPKEGPSILRIQQVVRGDSAAYFCASARTQETQYFGPGTRLLVL.

This clonotype was observed a few times. The chain links TRBV5-6 to TRBJ1-4, with 9 bases matching TRBD1. The trim removed 4 bases at V and 16 bases at J, leaving 14 bases unmatched. CDR1 SGHDT and CDR2 YYEEEE come from the germline V gene. There are 14 residues in the CDR3. CDR3 loop: CASSPELGQGAWFF. The CDR3 coding sequence is TGTGCCAGCAGCCCGGAATTGGGACAGGGAGCTTGGTTTTTT.

This clonotype was recorded many times. J is TRBJ1-1 and V is TRBV7-6; 7 nucleotides align to TRBD1. Unmatched junction bases numbered 5, after V lost 3 bases and J lost 1 base. CDR3 size: 15 residues. Germline-derived CDR1 and CDR2 are SGHVS and FNYEAQ. CDR3 amino acids: CASSLQGGTNTEAFF. In nucleotides, the CDR3 is TGTGCCAGCAGCTTGCAGGGGGGCACGAACACTGAAGCTTTCTTT.

This clonotype appeared many times. The CDR3 loop reads CASSLGAGTDSPLHF. The CDR3 coding sequence is TGCGCCAGCAGCTTGGGGGCAGGGACGGATTCACCCCTCCACTTT. J is TRBJ1-6 and V is TRBV5-1, with D perhaps TRBD1 (5 bases). Deletions cut 0 bases from V and 8 bases from J, with 12 bases between. Germline CDR1 and CDR2: SGHRS and YFSETQ. The CDR3 is 15 amino acids. Based on the CDR3 plus reference TRBV5-1 and TRBJ1-6, the full variable domain is KAGVTQTPRYLIKTRGQQVTLSCSPISGHRSVSWYQQTPGQGLQFLFEYFSETQRNKGNFPGRFSGRQFSNSRSEMNVSTLELGDSALYLCASSLGAGTDSPLHFGNGTRLTVT.

This clonotype showed up many times. The J gene is TRBJ2-1, the V gene TRBV29-1, with D perhaps TRBD2 (6 bases). Trimming removed 7 bases at V and 1 base at J, with 11 bases between. The germline gives CDR1 SQVTM, CDR2 ANQGSEA. This CDR3 is built from 13 residues. CDR3 sequence: CSAGGLSYNEQFF. CDR3 bases: TGCAGCGCCGGGGGTCTGTCCTACAATGAGCAGTTCTTC.

The table lists this clonotype with many counts. This chain links TRBV5-1 with TRBJ2-1, with TRBD1 identical over 7 bases. Germline loops: CDR1 SGHRS, CDR2 YFSETQ. The V gene end was trimmed by 4 bases and the J gene end by 5 bases; junction bases not matched to a gene: 6. The CDR3 is 14 residues long. DNA for the CDR3: TGCGCCAGCAGCAGAATGCAGGGGGACAATGAGCAGTTCTTC. This gives the protein CASSRMQGDNEQFF. The full variable domain, with the rest looked up from reference TRBV5-1 and TRBJ2-1, is KAGVTQTPRYLIKTRGQQVTLSCSPISGHRSVSWYQQTPGQGLQFLFEYFSETQRNKGNFPGRFSGRQFSNSRSEMNVSTLELGDSALYLCASSRMQGDNEQFFGPGTRLTVL.

This clonotype was observed many times. The rearrangement uses TRBV5-4 and TRBJ2-3; possibly TRBD1 for D (6 bases). The CDR3 consists of 15 residues. From germline, CDR1 is SGHNT and CDR2 YYREEE (reference sequence). Trimming removed 4 bases at V and 4 bases at J, with 16 bases between. The CDR3 DNA reads as TGTGCCAGCAGCCTCCGGACAGTCATTTCAGATACGCAGTATTTT. Protein sequence: CASSLRTVISDTQYF.

This clonotype turned up a few times. J is TRBJ1-4 and V is TRBV7-8, with D possibly being TRBD1 (6 bases). Germline V gives CDR1 SGHVS, CDR2 FQNEAQ. This CDR3 is 16 amino acids long. The V gene lost 3 bases and the J gene lost 7 bases, with 18 bases spanning the gap. CDR3 sequence: CASSLVVRQGSEKLFF. The CDR3 DNA is TGTGCCAGCAGCTTGGTGGTTCGGCAGGGGTCTGAAAAACTGTTTTTT.

This clonotype was seen repeatedly, ten times or more. This chain links TRBV6-2 or TRBV6-3 with TRBJ1-1; 7 nucleotides agree with TRBD1. The CDR3 consists of 15 residues. Germline V gives CDR1 MNHEY, CDR2 SVGEGT. Trimming took 4 bases from V and 6 from J; bases not matched to a gene: 11. This CDR3 reads CASSSGGSDRAEAFF. As DNA, the CDR3 is TGTGCCAGCAGTTCAGGGGGGTCCGACAGGGCTGAAGCTTTCTTT.

The rearrangement links TRBV12-3 or TRBV12-4 to TRBJ1-1; D unresolved. The CDR3 spans 13 residues. Between the trimmed V and J ends, which lost 5 bases and 4 bases, there was a span of 11 bases. The DNA of the CDR3 is TGTGCCAGCAGTCCAAGAGCGAGCACTGAAGCTTTCTTT. Its translation is CASSPRASTEAFF.

This clonotype was observed a few times. The chain carries TRBV3-1 and TRBJ2-7; the D is unclear. The CDR3 has 14 amino acids. Trimming pared 0 bases from V and 4 bases from J, leaving 10 bases between. The germline V gene has CDR1 LGHDT and CDR2 YNNKEL (reference sequence). The CDR3: CASSQDSGKYEQYF. The CDR3 nucleotides are TGTGCCAGCAGCCAAGATTCCGGAAAATACGAGCAGTACTTC.

This clonotype has a handful of counts. An end of the junction differs from the germline gene, which may be a read error. The chain recombines TRBV11-2 with TRBJ1-2; D is perhaps TRBD1 (5 bases). Germline V CDR1 and CDR2: SGHAT, FQNNGV. The CDR3 consists of 14 residues. This CDR3 is CVSSLGARHYGYTF. The CDR3 DNA sequence: TGTGTCAGCAGCTTAGGGGCCAGGCACTATGGCTACACCTTC. The full variable domain, rest sourced from reference TRBV11-2 and TRBJ1-2, is EAGVAQSPRYKIIEKRQSVAFWCNPISGHATLYWYQQILGQGPKLLIQFQNNGVVDDSQLPKDRFSAERLKGVDSTLKIQPAKLEDSAVYLCVSSLGARHYGYTFGSGTRLTVV.

In this sample, this clonotype turned up many times. The chain recombines TRBV4-1 with TRBJ2-4; unclear D gene. CDR1 and CDR2 (germline): MGHRA, YSYEKL. The length of the CDR3 is 14 residues. Trimming pared 4 bases from V and 6 bases from J, leaving 13 bases between. CDR3 DNA: TGCGCCAGCAGCCGGGCAGGTGAAAGAAACATTCAGTACTTC. Its protein is CASSRAGERNIQYF.

This clonotype was counted only a few times. This chain links TRBV6-1 with TRBJ2-5; D may be TRBD2 (6 bases). This CDR3 has 13 amino acids. V dropped 5 bases and J dropped 4 bases, with 11 bases sitting between them. CDR1 and CDR2 from the germline V gene are MNHNS and SASEGT. CDR3: CASSRLGGETQYF. CDR3 DNA: TGTGCCAGCAGTCGGCTGGGGGGAGAGACCCAGTACTTC.

In its sample, this clonotype was seen many times. The rearrangement uses TRBV11-2 and TRBJ1-3; tentatively, D is TRBD1 (6 bases). Germline-derived CDR1 and CDR2 are SGHAT and FQNNGV. Deletions cut 2 bases from V and 0 bases from J, with 11 bases between. There are 16 residues in the CDR3. In DNA, the CDR3 is TGTGCCAGCAGCTTAAACAGGGTGAACTCTGGAAACACCATATATTTT. Amino acids: CASSLNRVNSGNTIYF. The whole variable domain, remainder taken from reference TRBV11-2 and TRBJ1-3, is EAGVAQSPRYKIIEKRQSVAFWCNPISGHATLYWYQQILGQGPKLLIQFQNNGVVDDSQLPKDRFSAERLKGVDSTLKIQPAKLEDSAVYLCASSLNRVNSGNTIYFGEGSWLTVV.

This clonotype has a count of ten or more. The chain couples TRBV29-1 to TRBJ2-1, with 7 bases aligning to TRBD1. V gave up 7 bases and J gave up 0 bases; unmatched junction bases: 15. CDR3 size: 17 residues. CDR1 SQVTM and CDR2 ANQGSEA come from the germline V gene. As DNA, the CDR3 is TGCAGCGCCGGGACAGAGGGTATTTTGAGCTCCTACAATGAGCAGTTCTTC. Its translation: CSAGTEGILSSYNEQFF.

The rearrangement uses TRBV7-9 and TRBJ2-7; TRBD1 aligns across 11 bases. The trim removed 8 bases at V and 7 bases at J, leaving 4 bases unmatched. The germline V gene has CDR1 SEHNR and CDR2 FQNEAQ (reference sequence). CDR3 length equals 12 residues. CDR3 sequence: CASGQGAGEQYF. In DNA, the CDR3 is TGTGCCAGCGGACAGGGGGCGGGGGAGCAGTACTTC.

This clonotype was picked up many times. CDR3 protein: CSGTRGPQETQYF. The CDR3 DNA sequence: TGCAGCGGTACCAGGGGCCCCCAAGAGACCCAGTACTTC. This chain connects TRBV29-1 to TRBJ2-5; tentatively, D is TRBD1 (6 bases). The V gene's germline CDR1 is SQVTM and CDR2 ANQGSEA. V lost 7 bases, J lost 1 base, and 13 bases lay in between. The CDR3 is 13 residues long.

This clonotype was detected many times. One end of the junction is discordant with germline, which a read error may explain. The chain combines TRBV2 with TRBJ2-7, with D hard to call. This CDR3 has 11 residues. Germline V gene lookup returns CDR1 SNHLY and CDR2 FYNNEI. DNA for the CDR3: TGTGCCAGCAGTGAAGATTCACAAGGTCGGTTC. This codes for CASSEDSQGRF.

Concerning this clonotype itself: With a much larger clone just one base away, this may be a read error. The V gene is TRBV7-8, the J gene TRBJ1-1; D perhaps matches TRBD1 (5 bases). CDR3 length: 14 amino acids. The germline V gene encodes CDR1 SGHVS and CDR2 FQNEAQ. The CDR3 loop reads CASGLGSGQGEAFF. The CDR3 DNA follows: TGTGCCAGCGGCTTAGGGTCGGGTCAGGGAGAAGCTTTCTTT.

This clonotype was counted a few times. The chain couples TRBV7-2 to TRBJ2-7, with 8 bases identical to TRBD2. Looked up from germline, CDR1 is SGHTA and CDR2 is FQGNSA. After removal of 5 bases from V and 6 bases from J, the junction contained 9 bases not matched to a gene. CDR3 size: 14 residues. CDR3 in DNA: TGTGCCAGCAGCCGGAATAGCGGGATGTCCGAGCAGTACTTC. It codes for CASSRNSGMSEQYF.

This clonotype was counted a single time. A much larger clone lies a single base off, so this may be a read error. This chain links TRBV15 with TRBJ2-1, with D tentatively TRBD2 (7 bases). Trimming shortened V by 0 bases and J by 6 bases, and 15 bases separated the two germline ends. The germline gives CDR1 LNHNV, CDR2 YYDKDF (reference sequence). This CDR3 has 16 residues. The CDR3 region is CATSRDRGAGVNEQFF. CDR3 DNA sequence: TGTGCCACCAGCAGAGATCGGGGGGCAGGGGTCAATGAGCAGTTCTTC.